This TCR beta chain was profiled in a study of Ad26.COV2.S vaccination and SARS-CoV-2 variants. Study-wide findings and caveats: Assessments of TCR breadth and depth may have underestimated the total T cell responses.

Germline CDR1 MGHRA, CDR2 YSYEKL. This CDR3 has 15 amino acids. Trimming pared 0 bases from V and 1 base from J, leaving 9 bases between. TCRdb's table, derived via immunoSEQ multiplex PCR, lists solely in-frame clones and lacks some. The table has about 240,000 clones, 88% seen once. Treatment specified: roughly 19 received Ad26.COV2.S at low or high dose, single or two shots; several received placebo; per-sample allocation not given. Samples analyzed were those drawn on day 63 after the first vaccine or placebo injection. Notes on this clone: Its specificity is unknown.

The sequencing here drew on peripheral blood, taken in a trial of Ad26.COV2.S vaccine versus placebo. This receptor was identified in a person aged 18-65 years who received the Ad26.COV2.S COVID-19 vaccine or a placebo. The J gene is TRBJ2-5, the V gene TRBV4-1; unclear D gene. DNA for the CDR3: TGCGCCAGCAGCCAAGATCCGGCAAGCCAAGAGACCCAGTACTTC. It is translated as CASSQDPASQETQYF.